This section outlines one TCR beta chain sequence together with its context. Patients in Seattle were enrolled during active infection, then followed longitudinally. The data were produced by immunoSEQ multiplex PCR, yet TCRdb's version contains in-frame clones alone and is incomplete. The sample has some 370,000 clones, roughly 86% seen once. The data derive from a study of blood T cell repertoires in COVID-19. For the study at large: Donors in the United States, Italy and Spain gave samples during acute or convalescent COVID-19. From T cells, B-cell-depleted T cells, or PBMCs came the material, which was cDNA or gDNA.

V was clipped by 4 bases and J by 6 bases; unmatched bases: 6. CDR3 length: 14 residues. The germline CDR1 and CDR2 sequences are MDHEN and SYDVKM. This TCR derives from a woman aged 30 to 39 with COVID-19, enrolled during active disease. The sequenced sample was peripheral blood. J is TRBJ2-7 and V is TRBV28, with TRBD2 matching over 10 bases. The CDR3 DNA reads TGTGCCAGCAGTTCACCGGGACTAGCGCGCGAGCAGTACTTC. Translating it yields CASSSPGLAREQYF.